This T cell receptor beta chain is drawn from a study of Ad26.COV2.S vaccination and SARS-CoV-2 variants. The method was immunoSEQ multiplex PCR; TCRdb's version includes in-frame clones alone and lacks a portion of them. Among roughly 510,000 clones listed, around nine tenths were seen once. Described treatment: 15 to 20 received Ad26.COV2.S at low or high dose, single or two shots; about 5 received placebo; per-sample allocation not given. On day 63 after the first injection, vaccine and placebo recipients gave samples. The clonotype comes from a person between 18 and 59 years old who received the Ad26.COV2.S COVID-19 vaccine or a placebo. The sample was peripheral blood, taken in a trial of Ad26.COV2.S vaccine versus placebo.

The chain's CDR3 is CASSSGEREQYF. CDR3 sequence (DNA): TGTGCCAGCAGTTCCGGGGAGCGCGAGCAGTACTTC. The V call is TRBV28, the J call TRBJ2-7; weak D call: TRBD2 (5 bases). Germline CDR1 and CDR2: MDHEN and SYDVKM. The germline V and J ends were trimmed by 4 bases and 6 bases, with 10 bases remaining between them. CDR3 length: 12 residues.